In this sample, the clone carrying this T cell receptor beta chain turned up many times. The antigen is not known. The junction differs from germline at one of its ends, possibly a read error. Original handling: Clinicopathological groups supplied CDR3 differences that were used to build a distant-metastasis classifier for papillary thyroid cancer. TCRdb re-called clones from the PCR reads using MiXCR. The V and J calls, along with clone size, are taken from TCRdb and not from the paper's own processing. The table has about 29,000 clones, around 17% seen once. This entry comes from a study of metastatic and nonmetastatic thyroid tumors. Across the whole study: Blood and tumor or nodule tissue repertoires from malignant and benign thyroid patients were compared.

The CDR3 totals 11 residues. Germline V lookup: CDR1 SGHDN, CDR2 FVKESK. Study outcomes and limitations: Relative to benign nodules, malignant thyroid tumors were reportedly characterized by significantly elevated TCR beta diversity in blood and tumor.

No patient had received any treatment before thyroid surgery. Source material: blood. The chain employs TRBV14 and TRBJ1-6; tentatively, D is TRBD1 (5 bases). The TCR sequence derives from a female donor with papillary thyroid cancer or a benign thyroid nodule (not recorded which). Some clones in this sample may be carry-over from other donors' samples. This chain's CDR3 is CASSQTGTRDF. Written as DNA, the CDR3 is TGTGCCAGCAGCCAAACCGGGACTAGGGACTTT.